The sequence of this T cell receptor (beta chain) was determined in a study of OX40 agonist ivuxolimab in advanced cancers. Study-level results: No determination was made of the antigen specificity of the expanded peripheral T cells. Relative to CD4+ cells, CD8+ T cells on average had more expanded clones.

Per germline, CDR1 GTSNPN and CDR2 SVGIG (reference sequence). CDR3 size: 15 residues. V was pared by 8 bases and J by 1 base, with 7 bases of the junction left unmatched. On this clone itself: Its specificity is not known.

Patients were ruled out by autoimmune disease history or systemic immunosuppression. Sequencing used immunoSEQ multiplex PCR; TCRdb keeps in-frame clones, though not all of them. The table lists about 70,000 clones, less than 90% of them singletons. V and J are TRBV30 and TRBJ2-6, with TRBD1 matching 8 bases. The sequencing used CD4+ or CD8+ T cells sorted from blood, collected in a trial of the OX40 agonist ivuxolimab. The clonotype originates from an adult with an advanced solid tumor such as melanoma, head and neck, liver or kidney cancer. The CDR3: CARGTGTSGANVLTF. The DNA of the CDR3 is TGTGCCCGCGGGACAGGCACATCTGGGGCCAACGTCCTGACTTTC.